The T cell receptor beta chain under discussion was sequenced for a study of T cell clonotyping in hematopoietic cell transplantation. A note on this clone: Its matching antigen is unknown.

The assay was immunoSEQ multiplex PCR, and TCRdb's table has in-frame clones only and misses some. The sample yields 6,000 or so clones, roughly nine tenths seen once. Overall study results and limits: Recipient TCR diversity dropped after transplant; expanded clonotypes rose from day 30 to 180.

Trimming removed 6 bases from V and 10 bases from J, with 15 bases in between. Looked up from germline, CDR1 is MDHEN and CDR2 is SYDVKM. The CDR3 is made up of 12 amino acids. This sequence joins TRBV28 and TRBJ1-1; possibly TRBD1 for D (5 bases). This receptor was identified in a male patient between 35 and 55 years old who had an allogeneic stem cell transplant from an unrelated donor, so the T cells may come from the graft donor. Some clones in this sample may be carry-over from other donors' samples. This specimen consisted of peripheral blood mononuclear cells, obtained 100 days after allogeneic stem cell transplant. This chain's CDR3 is CASSLQGVSAFF. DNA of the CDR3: TGTGCCAGCAGCCTTCAGGGTGTATCAGCTTTCTTT.